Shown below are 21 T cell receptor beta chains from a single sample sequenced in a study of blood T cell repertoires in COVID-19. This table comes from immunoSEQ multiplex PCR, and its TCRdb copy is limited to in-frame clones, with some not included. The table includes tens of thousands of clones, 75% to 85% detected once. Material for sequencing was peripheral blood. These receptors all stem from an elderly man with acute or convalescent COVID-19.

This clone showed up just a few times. The CDR3 loop is CASSSTGWLDPNEKLFF. CDR3 nucleotides: TGTGCCAGCAGTTCTACAGGGTGGTTGGATCCTAATGAAAAACTGTTTTTT. The J gene is TRBJ1-4, the V gene TRBV2, with a possible D match to TRBD1 (6 bases). CDR1 is SNHLY and CDR2 is FYNNEI in the germline V gene. The length of the CDR3 is 17 residues. V lost 5 bases to trimming and J lost 3 bases, with 19 bases between them.

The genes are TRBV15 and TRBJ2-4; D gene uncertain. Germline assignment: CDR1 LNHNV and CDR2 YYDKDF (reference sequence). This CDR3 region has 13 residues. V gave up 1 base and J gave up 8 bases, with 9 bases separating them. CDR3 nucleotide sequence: TGTGCCACCAGCAGAGCGATCCGGGACATTCAGTACTTC. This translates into CATSRAIRDIQYF. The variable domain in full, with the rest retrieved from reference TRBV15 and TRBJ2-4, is DAMVIQNPRYQVTQFGKPVTLSCSQTLNHNVMYWYQQKSSQAPKLLFHYYDKDFNNEADTPDNFQSRRPNTSFCFLDIRSPGLGDTAMYLCATSRAIRDIQYFGAGTRLSVL.

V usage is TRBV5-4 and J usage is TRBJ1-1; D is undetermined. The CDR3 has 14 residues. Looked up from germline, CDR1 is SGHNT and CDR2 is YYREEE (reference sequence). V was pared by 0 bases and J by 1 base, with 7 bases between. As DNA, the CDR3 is TGTGCCAGCAGCTTGGACCTGGCGAACACTGAAGCTTTCTTT. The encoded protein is CASSLDLANTEAFF.

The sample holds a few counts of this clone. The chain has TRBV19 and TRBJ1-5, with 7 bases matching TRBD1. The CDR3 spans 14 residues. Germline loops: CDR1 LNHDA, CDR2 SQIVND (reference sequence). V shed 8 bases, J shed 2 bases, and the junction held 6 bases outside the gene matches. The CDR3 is CASQAGQGNQPQHF. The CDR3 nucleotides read TGTGCCAGTCAAGCTGGACAGGGCAATCAGCCCCAGCATTTT.

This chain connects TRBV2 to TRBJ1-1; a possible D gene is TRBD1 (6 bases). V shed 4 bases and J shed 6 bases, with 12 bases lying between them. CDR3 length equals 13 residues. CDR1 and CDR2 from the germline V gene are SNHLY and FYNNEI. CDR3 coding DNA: TGTGCCAGCAGTGCAGGGGTTCAGGCTGAAGCTTTCTTT. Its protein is CASSAGVQAEAFF. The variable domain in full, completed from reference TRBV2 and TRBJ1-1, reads EPEVTQTPSHQVTQMGQEVILRCVPISNHLYFYWYRQILGQKVEFLVSFYNNEISEKSEIFDDQFSVERPDGSNFTLKIRSTKLEDSAMYFCASSAGVQAEAFFGQGTRLTVV.

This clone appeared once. This chain's CDR3 is CASSPPVDSEQFF. DNA for the CDR3: TGTGCCAGCAGCCCCCCGGTGGACAGCGAGCAGTTCTTC. This chain connects TRBV12-3 or TRBV12-4 to TRBJ2-1, with a possible D match to TRBD1 (6 bases). Trimming took 6 bases from V and 10 from J, leaving 16 bases between them. The CDR3 is 13 residues long.

Here the CDR3 DNA reads TGTGCCAGTAGTACAGGGGCTAATGAAAAACTGTTTTTT. Translating gives CASSTGANEKLFF. The rearrangement links TRBV19 to TRBJ1-4, with D maybe TRBD1 (6 bases). In germline, CDR1 is LNHDA, CDR2 SQIVND (reference sequence). V gave up 4 bases and J gave up 3 bases, with 6 bases separating them. The CDR3 runs 13 residues.

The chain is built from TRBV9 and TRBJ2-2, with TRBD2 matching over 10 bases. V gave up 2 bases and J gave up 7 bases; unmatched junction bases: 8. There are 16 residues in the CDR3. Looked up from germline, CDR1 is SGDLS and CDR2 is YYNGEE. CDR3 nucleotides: TGTGCCAGCAGCGTTAGTCTAGCGGGGGAAGTCGGGGAGCTGTTTTTT. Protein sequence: CASSVSLAGEVGELFF.

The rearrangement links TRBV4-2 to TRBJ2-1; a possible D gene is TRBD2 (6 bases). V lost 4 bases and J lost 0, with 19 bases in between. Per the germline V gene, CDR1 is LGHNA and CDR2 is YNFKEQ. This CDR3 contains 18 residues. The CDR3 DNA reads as TGTGCCAGCAGCCCGGTCGTCGGTTGGGGGGTCTCCTACAATGAGCAGTTCTTC. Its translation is CASSPVVGWGVSYNEQFF.

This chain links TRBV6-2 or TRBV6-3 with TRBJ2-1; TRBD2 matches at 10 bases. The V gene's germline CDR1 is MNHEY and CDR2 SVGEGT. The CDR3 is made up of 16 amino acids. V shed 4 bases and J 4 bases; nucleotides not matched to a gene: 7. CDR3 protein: CASSWTLAGRYNEQFF. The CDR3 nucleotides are TGTGCCAGCAGTTGGACACTAGCGGGGAGATACAATGAGCAGTTCTTC.

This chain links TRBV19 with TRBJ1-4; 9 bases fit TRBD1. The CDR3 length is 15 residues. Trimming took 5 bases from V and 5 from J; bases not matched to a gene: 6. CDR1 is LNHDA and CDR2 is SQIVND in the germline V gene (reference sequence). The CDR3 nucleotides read TGTGCCAGTAGTCCTCGGGGGACAGGGAATGAAAAACTGTTTTTT. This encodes CASSPRGTGNEKLFF.

The CDR3 region has the DNA TGTGCCAGCGGGTTTGGACAGAACACTGAAGCTTTCTTT. The encoded protein is CASGFGQNTEAFF. The J gene is TRBJ1-1, the V gene TRBV2; D possibly corresponds to TRBD1 (5 bases). The CDR3 runs to 13 residues. The V gene's germline CDR1 is SNHLY and CDR2 FYNNEI. The V end lost 8 bases, the J end lost 1 base, and 11 bases lay between the germline ends.

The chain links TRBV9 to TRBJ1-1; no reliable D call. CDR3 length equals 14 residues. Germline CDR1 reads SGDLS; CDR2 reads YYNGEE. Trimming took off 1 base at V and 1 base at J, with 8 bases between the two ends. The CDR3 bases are TGTGCCAGCAGCGTATTAGGCGGGAACACTGAAGCTTTCTTT. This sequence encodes CASSVLGGNTEAFF.

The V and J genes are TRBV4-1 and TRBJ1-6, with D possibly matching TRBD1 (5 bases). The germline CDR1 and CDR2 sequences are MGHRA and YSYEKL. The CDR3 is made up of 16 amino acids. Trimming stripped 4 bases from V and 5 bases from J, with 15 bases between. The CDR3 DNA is TGCGCCAGCAGCCCCCAGGGTAGTAGAAATAATTCACCCCTCCACTTT. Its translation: CASSPQGSRNNSPLHF.

The CDR3 DNA reads as TGTGCCAGCATTTCCCGGCGGATTATCTACAATGAGCAGTTCTTC. Translation: CASISRRIIYNEQFF. The chain employs TRBV2 and TRBJ2-1; D is uncertain. Looked up from germline, CDR1 is SNHLY and CDR2 is FYNNEI. V was pared by 7 bases and J by 3 bases, with 16 bases between. The CDR3 has 15 amino acids.

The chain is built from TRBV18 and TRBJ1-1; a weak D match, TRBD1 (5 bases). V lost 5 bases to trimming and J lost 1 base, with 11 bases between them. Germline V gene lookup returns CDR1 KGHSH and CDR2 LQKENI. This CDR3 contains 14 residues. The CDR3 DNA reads TGTGCCAGCTCAGAATTAGGACAGAACACTGAAGCTTTCTTT. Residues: CASSELGQNTEAFF.

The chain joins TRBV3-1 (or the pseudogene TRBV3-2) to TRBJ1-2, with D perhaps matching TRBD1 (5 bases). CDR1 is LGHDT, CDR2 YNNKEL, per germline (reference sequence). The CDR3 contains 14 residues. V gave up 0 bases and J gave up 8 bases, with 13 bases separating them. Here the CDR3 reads CASSQDRGGRGYTF. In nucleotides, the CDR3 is TGTGCCAGCAGCCAAGATAGGGGCGGCCGCGGCTACACCTTC.

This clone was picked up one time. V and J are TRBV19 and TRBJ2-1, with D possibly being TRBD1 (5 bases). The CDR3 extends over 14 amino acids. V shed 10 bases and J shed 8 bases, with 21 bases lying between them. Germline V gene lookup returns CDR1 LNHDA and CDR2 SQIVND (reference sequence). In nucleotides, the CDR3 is TGTGCCACCCGACAGACCCGCTCAGGCTATGAGCAGTTCTTC. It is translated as CATRQTRSGYEQFF.

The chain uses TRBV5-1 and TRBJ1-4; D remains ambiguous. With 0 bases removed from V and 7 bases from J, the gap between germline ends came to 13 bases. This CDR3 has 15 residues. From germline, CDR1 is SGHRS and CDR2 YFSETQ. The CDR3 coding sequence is TGCGCCAGCAGCTTGGCGGGGAGTTACGGTGAAAAACTGTTTTTT. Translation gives CASSLAGSYGEKLFF.

CDR3 residues: CASSETTTGLGSPLHF. CDR3 bases: TGTGCCAGCAGTGAAACAACCACAGGTCTGGGTTCACCCCTCCACTTT. The rearrangement uses TRBV2 and TRBJ1-6; perhaps TRBD1 as D (5 bases). The CDR3 has 16 amino acids. Germline-derived CDR1 and CDR2 are SNHLY and FYNNEI. V lost 2 bases and J lost 9, with 17 bases in between.

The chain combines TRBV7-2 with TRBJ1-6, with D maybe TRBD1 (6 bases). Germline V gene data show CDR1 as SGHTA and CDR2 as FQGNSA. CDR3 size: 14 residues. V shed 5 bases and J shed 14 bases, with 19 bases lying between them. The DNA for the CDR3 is TGTGCCAGCAGCCCTCGGGACACCATCGTAACCCTCCACTTT. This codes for CASSPRDTIVTLHF.